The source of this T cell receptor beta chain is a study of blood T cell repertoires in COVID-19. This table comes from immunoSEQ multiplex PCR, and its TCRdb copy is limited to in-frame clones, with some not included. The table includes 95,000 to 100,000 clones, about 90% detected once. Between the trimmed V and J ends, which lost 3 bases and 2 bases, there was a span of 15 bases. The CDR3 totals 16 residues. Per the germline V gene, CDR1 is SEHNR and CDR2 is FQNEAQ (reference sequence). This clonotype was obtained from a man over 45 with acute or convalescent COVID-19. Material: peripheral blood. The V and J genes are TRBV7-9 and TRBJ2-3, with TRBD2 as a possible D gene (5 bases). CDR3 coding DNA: TGTGCCAGCAGCTTCGGGTTGGTTCGGGACACAGATACGCAGTATTTT. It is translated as CASSFGLVRDTDTQYF.